This note documents a single T cell receptor beta chain sequence. Source study methods: Amplifying reference gene primers gave estimates of nucleated cell counts. Here immunoSEQ multiplex PCR was the method, and the copy in TCRdb shows in-frame clones only, minus some. The DNA gave D and trimming, while V, J and clone size come from that table. This table holds about 310,000 clones, roughly 91% found once. These data come from a study of blood T cell repertoires in COVID-19. As for the study in general: There were acute and convalescent COVID-19 samples, and they came from the United States, Italy and Spain. Sources were T cells, B-cell-depleted T cells, or PBMCs; the material itself was cDNA or gDNA.

Trimming left V 2 bases short and J 5 bases short, with 10 bases between. CDR1 and CDR2 from the germline V gene are MDHEN and SYDVKM. This CDR3 comprises 13 residues. The sample taken for sequencing was peripheral blood. This TCR derives from a middle-aged man with active or convalescent COVID-19. The V gene is TRBV28, the J gene TRBJ2-7; D is ambiguous. The CDR3 nucleotides are TGTGCCAGCAGTTTACCCCAGTTCCACGAGCAGTACTTC. This codes for CASSLPQFHEQYF.